This entry lists 29 T cell receptor beta chains sequenced from one sample in a study of multiple sclerosis patients with progressive multifocal leukoencephalopathy. The time point here: time of PML onset. Sequencing used immunoSEQ multiplex PCR; TCRdb keeps in-frame clones, though not all of them. The sample includes about 30,000 clones, 87% of them seen just once. The sequencing here drew on PBMCs, taken from a patient treated with natalizumab. These receptors all stem from a human donor with progressive multifocal leukoencephalopathy.

The J gene is TRBJ1-5, the V gene TRBV7-2; D gene ambiguous. Germline assignment: CDR1 SGHTA and CDR2 FQGNSA. This CDR3 is 12 amino acids long. The V end was cut by 1 base, the J end by 9 bases, with 7 bases between. In DNA, the CDR3 is TGTGCCAGCAGCTTAGACAAGAGGCCCCAGCATTTT. This gives the protein CASSLDKRPQHF.

The V gene is TRBV5-6, the J gene TRBJ1-6; perhaps TRBD1 as D (6 bases). V shed 4 bases and J shed 5 bases, with 19 bases lying between them. Germline V lookup: CDR1 SGHDT, CDR2 YYEEEE. The CDR3 has 17 residues. CDR3 region: CASSTRQVRVHNSPLHF. The CDR3 region has the DNA TGTGCCAGCAGCACCCGACAGGTGAGGGTTCATAATTCACCCCTCCACTTT.

The rearrangement joins TRBV18 to TRBJ2-1, with 7 bases lining up with TRBD2. V lost 6 bases, J lost 7 bases, and 9 bases stayed unmatched. This CDR3 is 14 amino acids long. Germline lookup yields CDR1 KGHSH and CDR2 LQKENI. Here the CDR3 DNA reads TGTGCCAGCTCCCCGCGGGAGAGGGTGAATGAGCAGTTCTTC. The encoded protein is CASSPRERVNEQFF.

The CDR3 DNA follows: TGTGCCTGGAGTGTCCGCCTCGGGGCTATGAACACTGAAGCTTTCTTT. This translates into CAWSVRLGAMNTEAFF. The chain employs TRBV30 and TRBJ1-1; D possibly corresponds to TRBD1 (5 bases). CDR1 GTSNPN and CDR2 SVGIG come from the germline V gene (reference sequence). Deletions cut 0 bases from V and 0 bases from J, with 14 bases between. The CDR3 runs 16 residues.

The V and J genes are TRBV5-1 and TRBJ2-1; TRBD2 matches at 10 bases. CDR3 length: 17 amino acids. The germline V gene has CDR1 SGHRS and CDR2 YFSETQ. Unmatched junction bases numbered 13, after V lost 4 bases and J lost 6 bases. The CDR3: CASSTGALAGEGNEQFF. The CDR3 DNA reads TGCGCCAGCAGCACCGGCGCCCTAGCGGGAGAGGGCAATGAGCAGTTCTTC. Using reference TRBV5-1 and TRBJ2-1 for the parts outside the CDR3, the full variable domain is KAGVTQTPRYLIKTRGQQVTLSCSPISGHRSVSWYQQTPGQGLQFLFEYFSETQRNKGNFPGRFSGRQFSNSRSEMNVSTLELGDSALYLCASSTGALAGEGNEQFFGPGTRLTVL.

The rearrangement uses TRBV6-5 and TRBJ2-1, with a possible D match to TRBD2 (6 bases). Germline loops: CDR1 MNHEY, CDR2 SVGAGI. V lost 6 bases to trimming and J lost 4 bases, with 13 bases between them. The CDR3 consists of 14 residues. The CDR3 DNA sequence: TGTGCCAGCAGATTAGCGGAGATATACAATGAGCAGTTCTTC. The encoded protein is CASRLAEIYNEQFF.

The chain links TRBV19 to TRBJ1-5; D uncertain. Germline V gene data show CDR1 as LNHDA and CDR2 as SQIVND (reference sequence). Trimming left V 3 bases short and J 4 bases short, with 13 bases between. The CDR3 is 15 residues long. The CDR3 is CASSMKGFPNQPQHF. The CDR3 bases are TGTGCCAGTAGTATGAAGGGATTTCCGAATCAGCCCCAGCATTTT.

This rearrangement joins TRBV2 to TRBJ1-5, with 8 bases that match TRBD1. CDR1 and CDR2 from the germline V gene are SNHLY and FYNNEI. The CDR3 spans 14 residues. V was clipped by 4 bases and J by 3 bases; unmatched bases: 2. The CDR3 loop reads CASSGQGNNQPQHF. The CDR3 DNA is TGTGCCAGCAGTGGACAGGGGAACAATCAGCCCCAGCATTTT.

The chain links TRBV6-6 to TRBJ1-1; 8 nucleotides match TRBD1. CDR1 and CDR2 (germline): MNHNY, SVGAGI (reference sequence). Trimming at V came to 6 bases and at J to 6 bases, leaving 12 bases not matched to a gene. The CDR3 length is 15 residues. CDR3: CASSRSSGGRAEAFF. The CDR3 DNA reads TGTGCCAGCAGCCGCTCCTCAGGGGGCAGAGCTGAAGCTTTCTTT.

This clone has only one observation. V is TRBV28 and J is TRBJ1-1, with a possible D match to TRBD1 (5 bases). The CDR3 has 14 amino acids. CDR1 MDHEN and CDR2 SYDVKM come from the germline V gene. V was cut by 6 bases and J by 5 bases, with 16 bases left in between. CDR3 in amino acids: CASSPDGADTEAFF. The CDR3 nucleotides read TGTGCCAGCAGCCCTGACGGGGCAGATACTGAAGCTTTCTTT.

V usage is TRBV4-2 and J usage is TRBJ2-3; the D call may be TRBD1 or TRBD2 (5 bases each). There are 15 residues in the CDR3. V was pared by 2 bases and J by 1 base, with 10 bases between. Germline lookup yields CDR1 LGHNA and CDR2 YNFKEQ. CDR3 protein: CASSQPGTGTDTQYF. CDR3 in DNA: TGTGCCAGCAGCCAACCTGGGACGGGCACAGATACGCAGTATTTT.

The chain recombines TRBV25-1 with TRBJ2-1, with D uncertain. The CDR3 runs 16 residues. Germline-derived CDR1 and CDR2 are MGHDK and SYGVNS. Trimming left V 2 bases short and J 4 bases short, with 15 bases between. DNA of the CDR3: TGTGCCAGCAGTGAACCCGGTGGGGTACGATACAATGAGCAGTTCTTC. Translated, it gives CASSEPGGVRYNEQFF. Full variable domain (missing parts from reference TRBV25-1 and TRBJ2-1): EADIYQTPRYLVIGTGKKITLECSQTMGHDKMYWYQQDPGMELHLIHYSYGVNSTEKGDLSSESTVSRIRTEHFPLTLESARPSHTSQYLCASSEPGGVRYNEQFFGPGTRLTVL.

The chain carries TRBV10-3 and TRBJ1-1, with D possibly matching TRBD1 (5 bases). The CDR3 spans 14 residues. V was clipped by 6 bases and J by 2 bases, with 13 bases between them. The germline CDR1 and CDR2 sequences are ENHRY and SYGVKD. CDR3 DNA: TGTGCCATCAGCCAACAGGCTCTAAACACTGAAGCTTTCTTT. Translated: CAISQQALNTEAFF.

This clone was seen a few times. The chain combines TRBV19 with TRBJ2-2; perhaps TRBD2 as D (5 bases). The germline V and J ends were trimmed by 4 bases and 1 base, with 10 bases remaining between them. The CDR3 is 15 amino acids. Germline loops: CDR1 LNHDA, CDR2 SQIVND (reference sequence). CDR3 amino acids: CASSKRTGNTGELFF. In DNA form, the CDR3 reads TGTGCCAGTAGTAAGCGGACGGGGAACACCGGGGAGCTGTTTTTT.

V and J are TRBV4-3 and TRBJ2-3; no reliable D call. The V end was cut by 4 bases, the J end by 4 bases, with 12 bases between. The germline gives CDR1 LGHNA, CDR2 YSLEER. The CDR3 has 14 amino acids. CDR3 DNA: TGCGCCAGCAGCCCAAAGGCGAGTTCAGATACGCAGTATTTT. It is translated as CASSPKASSDTQYF.

The chain's CDR3 is CASGSITGGEQYF. DNA of the CDR3: TGTGCTAGTGGTTCGATAACAGGGGGCGAGCAGTACTTC. The rearrangement joins TRBV12-5 to TRBJ2-7; 8 nucleotides align to TRBD1. In germline, CDR1 is LGHNT, CDR2 FRNRAP. V gave up 4 bases and J gave up 6 bases; unmatched junction bases: 5. The CDR3 runs to 13 residues.

The V gene is TRBV5-4, the J gene TRBJ1-1; D is possibly TRBD1 (6 bases). V dropped 1 base and J dropped 4 bases, with 14 bases sitting between them. CDR1 and CDR2 (germline): SGHNT, YYREEE (reference sequence). The CDR3 is 15 residues long. CDR3 protein: CASSLRRGATTEAFF. DNA of the CDR3: TGTGCCAGCAGCTTGAGGAGGGGGGCGACCACTGAAGCTTTCTTT.

CDR3 residues: CATSSGRRYGYTF. Here the CDR3 DNA reads TGTGCCACCAGCAGTGGCAGACGCTATGGCTACACCTTC. The rearrangement links TRBV15 to TRBJ1-2; unclear D gene. Germline V CDR1 and CDR2: LNHNV, YYDKDF (reference sequence). V lost 3 bases to trimming and J lost 4 bases, with 9 bases between them. The CDR3 sequence is 13 residues long.

The rearrangement joins TRBV7-9 to TRBJ2-3; D not resolved. Per the germline V gene, CDR1 is SEHNR and CDR2 is FQNEAQ (reference sequence). The CDR3 covers 11 residues. The V and J ends lost 3 bases and 2 bases respectively, with 0 bases between them. Here the CDR3 DNA reads TGTGCCAGCAGCTTCACAGATACGCAGTATTTT. Residues: CASSFTDTQYF.

This chain joins TRBV5-1 and TRBJ2-1, with 8 bases lining up with TRBD1. CDR3 length equals 15 residues. The junction had 10 bases not matched to a gene; V was cut back by 4 bases and J by 7 bases. Germline loops: CDR1 SGHRS, CDR2 YFSETQ. CDR3 loop: CASSRDRPAVNEQFF. Written as DNA, the CDR3 is TGCGCCAGCAGCCGGGACAGGCCAGCCGTGAATGAGCAGTTCTTC.

The chain couples TRBV9 to TRBJ2-1, with TRBD2 identical over 8 bases. Germline assignment: CDR1 SGDLS and CDR2 YYNGEE. V lost 4 bases to trimming and J lost 7 bases; unmatched junction nucleotides: 13. The CDR3 spans 16 residues. CDR3 in DNA: TGTGCCAGCAGCCCGAACAGGACTAGCCGGAGGAATGAGCAGTTCTTC. Its protein product is CASSPNRTSRRNEQFF. Based on the CDR3 plus reference TRBV9 and TRBJ2-1, the full variable domain is DSGVTQTPKHLITATGQRVTLRCSPRSGDLSVYWYQQSLDQGLQFLIQYYNGEERAKGNILERFSAQQFPDLHSELNLSSLELGDSALYFCASSPNRTSRRNEQFFGPGTRLTVL.

This clone appeared once. The chain combines TRBV30 with TRBJ2-7; D might be TRBD2 (5 bases). CDR1 and CDR2 from the germline V gene are GTSNPN and SVGIG (reference sequence). V lost 0 bases and J 0 bases, leaving 12 bases between the germline ends. This CDR3 is 15 amino acids long. DNA for the CDR3: TGTGCCTGGAGTGTTGAAGGCGGAGGCTCCTACGAGCAGTACTTC. Encoded protein: CAWSVEGGGSYEQYF.

In this sample, this clone turned up once. The rearrangement joins TRBV7-2 to TRBJ2-7, with 7 bases aligning to TRBD2. Germline V gene lookup returns CDR1 SGHTA and CDR2 FQGNSA. V was clipped by 3 bases and J by 3 bases; unmatched bases: 5. The CDR3 loop spans 14 amino acids. As DNA, the CDR3 is TGTGCCAGCAGCTTCCGGGGGGAGAGCTACGAGCAGTACTTC. Protein product: CASSFRGESYEQYF.

The rearrangement links TRBV7-6 to TRBJ2-1; no firm D call. The ends were cut back, 5 bases at V and 4 bases at J, with 15 bases in the middle. Per germline, CDR1 SGHVS and CDR2 FNYEAQ. This CDR3 comprises 15 residues. In nucleotides, the CDR3 is TGTGCCAGCAGCCCGGAGCAGGCGCGGTACAATGAGCAGTTCTTC. It codes for CASSPEQARYNEQFF.

V is TRBV9 and J is TRBJ2-1; no firm D call. Germline CDR1 is SGDLS and CDR2 is YYNGEE. V was clipped by 0 bases and J by 1 base, with 8 bases between them. CDR3 length: 15 residues. The CDR3 spells CASSVVPQSYNEQFF. CDR3 nucleotide sequence: TGTGCCAGCAGCGTAGTTCCCCAGTCCTACAATGAGCAGTTCTTC.

V and J are TRBV28 and TRBJ1-2; D perhaps matches TRBD1 (5 bases). The V end lost 2 bases, the J end lost 1 base, and 5 bases lay between the germline ends. CDR1 and CDR2 from the germline V gene are MDHEN and SYDVKM. The CDR3 contains 13 residues. The chain's CDR3 is CASSLQGNYGYTF. CDR3 coding DNA: TGTGCCAGCAGTTTACAGGGTAACTATGGCTACACCTTC.

The rearrangement links TRBV11-2 to TRBJ2-7; 9 positions match TRBD2. This CDR3 spans 13 amino acids. Germline loops: CDR1 SGHAT, CDR2 FQNNGV. Trimming took 8 bases from V and 2 from J; bases not matched to a gene: 4. The DNA for the CDR3 is TGTGCCAGCGGGGCTAGCGGGACCTACGAGCAGTACTTC. It translates to CASGASGTYEQYF.

The chain uses TRBV19 and TRBJ1-1, with 9 bases matching TRBD1. This CDR3 is 11 amino acids long. CDR1 and CDR2 from the germline V gene are LNHDA and SQIVND (reference sequence). The trim removed 5 bases at V and 8 bases at J, leaving 0 bases unmatched. The CDR3 DNA sequence: TGTGCCAGTAGTGACAGGGGGGAAGCTTTCTTT. Translated: CASSDRGEAFF.

This chain joins TRBV29-1 and TRBJ2-7; 8 nucleotides line up with TRBD1. Germline assignment: CDR1 SQVTM and CDR2 ANQGSEA. The CDR3 is 15 amino acids. V was pared by 0 bases and J by 4 bases, with 8 bases of the junction left unmatched. CDR3 region: CSVEDRQGAIYEQYF. The DNA for the CDR3 is TGCAGCGTTGAAGATCGCCAGGGGGCCATATACGAGCAGTACTTC.